Listed here are 18 T cell receptor beta chains from one sample, sequenced in a study of T cell repertoires in cytomegalovirus infection. TCRdb redid the calling of the reads with MiXCR, one entry per CDR3 protein. Of roughly 46,000 distinct CDR3 sequences listed, 20% to 25% were seen once; the top ten hold around a sixth. Their antigens are not known. Material for sequencing was PBMCs, sequenced either directly or after in vitro stimulation (not recorded which). The receptor source for this set is a human donor in good health (CMV status not recorded). Some clones in this sample may be carry-over from other donors' samples.

This clonotype was recorded a few times. The chain employs TRBV6-6 and TRBJ1-2; D is unclear. This CDR3 has 15 amino acids. Germline V gene sequence: CDR1 MNHNY, CDR2 SVGAGI (reference sequence). The germline V and J ends were trimmed by 7 bases and 6 bases, with 21 bases remaining between them. CDR3 DNA: TGTGCCAGCATTTTATTCTGGTCGGGTTCCGATGGCTACACCTTC. This translates into CASILFWSGSDGYTF.

The V gene is TRBV28, the J gene TRBJ2-1, with D unresolved. Looked up from germline, CDR1 is MDHEN and CDR2 is SYDVKM. This CDR3 spans 17 amino acids. Trimming stripped 4 bases from V and 6 bases from J, with 22 bases between. As DNA, the CDR3 is TGTGCCAGCAGTTCAGTCGGTTTCGACTCAGCAGCCAATGAGCAGTTCTTC. Encoded protein: CASSSVGFDSAANEQFF. The full variable domain, its missing parts supplied by reference TRBV28 and TRBJ2-1, is DVKVTQSSRYLVKRTGEKVFLECVQDMDHENMFWYRQDPGLGLRLIYFSYDVKMKEKGDIPEGYSVSREKKERFSLILESASTNQTSMYLCASSSVGFDSAANEQFFGPGTRLTVL.

There are many counts of this clonotype. The V gene is TRBV10-3, the J gene TRBJ2-7; D may be TRBD2 (5 bases). The CDR3 is made up of 11 amino acids. Germline V gene lookup returns CDR1 ENHRY and CDR2 SYGVKD. V gave up 4 bases and J gave up 6 bases, with 7 bases separating them. This chain's CDR3 is CAISAGSEQYF. The CDR3 nucleotides read TGTGCCATCAGTGCGGGGTCCGAGCAGTACTTC.

This clonotype was seen a single time. V usage is TRBV20-1 and J usage is TRBJ1-2; D remains ambiguous. The CDR3 covers 13 residues. Trimming cost V 5 bases and J 0 bases, with 10 bases left between them. Germline V gives CDR1 DFQATT, CDR2 SNEGSKA (reference sequence). This chain's CDR3 is CSASSGANYGYTF. In DNA, the CDR3 is TGCAGTGCTTCCTCGGGAGCTAACTATGGCTACACCTTC.

This clonotype was observed a few times. This chain connects TRBV27 to TRBJ2-1, with unresolved D. In germline, CDR1 is MNHEY, CDR2 SMNVEV (reference sequence). The CDR3 sequence is 10 residues long. Trimming left V 8 bases short and J 8 bases short, with 7 bases between. As DNA, the CDR3 is TGTGCCAGCGGGTACGATGAGCAGTTCTTC. Its protein product is CASGYDEQFF.

This rearrangement joins TRBV28 to TRBJ1-5; D remains ambiguous. Per the germline V gene, CDR1 is MDHEN and CDR2 is SYDVKM. Trimming removed 8 bases at V and 0 bases at J, with 11 bases between. The CDR3 spans 14 residues. The CDR3 bases are TGTGCCAGCTATGAGGGAAATAGCAATCAGCCCCAGCATTTT. Protein sequence: CASYEGNSNQPQHF.

This clonotype came up many times. The genes are TRBV7-6 and TRBJ2-3; D is possibly TRBD1 or TRBD2 (5 bases each). Trimming removed 5 bases from V and 2 bases from J, with 11 bases in between. The germline gives CDR1 SGHVS, CDR2 FNYEAQ. CDR3 length: 14 amino acids. This CDR3 is CASSLGRYTDTQYF. CDR3 nucleotide sequence: TGTGCCAGCAGCCTGGGACGATACACAGATACGCAGTATTTT.

This clonotype was detected a few times. The rearrangement joins TRBV9 to TRBJ2-5; TRBD2 agrees at 9 bases. The germline CDR1 and CDR2 sequences are SGDLS and YYNGEE. Trimming removed 1 base from V and 1 base from J; junction bases left unmatched: 5. This CDR3 has 16 amino acids. CDR3 DNA: TGTGCCAGCAGCGTATTGAGCGGGAGGCCCCAAGAGACCCAGTACTTC. Residues: CASSVLSGRPQETQYF.

The sample holds a few counts of this clonotype. The chain joins TRBV11-2 to TRBJ2-5; tentative D call: TRBD1 (6 bases). Germline-derived CDR1 and CDR2 are SGHAT and FQNNGV. The CDR3 length is 14 residues. Trimming removed 4 bases at V and 2 bases at J, with 11 bases between. The CDR3 here is CASSSWTVQETQYF. In DNA form, the CDR3 reads TGTGCCAGCAGCTCATGGACAGTTCAAGAGACCCAGTACTTC.

This clonotype was picked up many times. This chain connects TRBV20-1 to TRBJ1-5, with 9 bases matching TRBD1. J lost 9 bases, V lost 2 bases, and 5 bases had no gene match. Germline-derived CDR1 and CDR2 are DFQATT and SNEGSKA (reference sequence). The CDR3 is made up of 13 amino acids. Here the CDR3 reads CSARLDRGGPQHF. The CDR3 DNA sequence: TGCAGTGCTAGATTGGACAGGGGTGGGCCCCAGCATTTT.

This clonotype was found many times. The chain uses TRBV5-1 and TRBJ2-2, with 11 bases that match TRBD2. Trimming cost V 5 bases and J 6 bases; bases outside gene matches: 3. The CDR3 has 14 amino acids. In germline, CDR1 is SGHRS, CDR2 YFSETQ. The CDR3 DNA is TGCGCCAGCAGACTAGCGGGAGTGTCCGGGGAGCTGTTTTTT. It codes for CASRLAGVSGELFF.

The chain combines TRBV6-5 with TRBJ1-5; no clear D gene. CDR1 is MNHEY and CDR2 is SVGAGI in the germline V gene. The CDR3 spans 15 residues. The V end lost 2 bases, the J end lost 4 bases, and 12 bases lay between the germline ends. The CDR3 DNA sequence: TGTGCCAGCAGTTACCTGGACGGAGATAATCAGCCCCAGCATTTT. Its protein product is CASSYLDGDNQPQHF.

The table lists this clonotype with a few counts. The V call is TRBV6-5, the J call TRBJ2-1; 13 bases line up with TRBD2. Germline V gene data show CDR1 as MNHEY and CDR2 as SVGAGI. The V segment lost 4 bases and the J segment 6 bases; nucleotides outside the gene matches: 3. The CDR3 length is 15 residues. For the CDR3, the DNA is TGTGCCAGCAGTTCCCGGACTAGCGGGAGCAATGAGCAGTTCTTC. Protein: CASSSRTSGSNEQFF.

At least ten counts were recorded for this clonotype. The genes are TRBV7-8 and TRBJ1-3; D may be TRBD1 (5 bases). The CDR3 has 15 residues. Trimming removed 7 bases from V and 2 bases from J, with 15 bases in between. Looked up from germline, CDR1 is SGHVS and CDR2 is FQNEAQ. The CDR3 sequence: CASTFGVGAGNTIYF. DNA of the CDR3: TGTGCCAGCACCTTCGGGGTGGGGGCTGGAAACACCATATATTTT.

This clonotype was detected a few times. The gene calls are TRBV2 and TRBJ2-7; possibly TRBD2 for D (5 bases). Trimming took off 8 bases at V and 6 bases at J, with 17 bases between the two ends. This CDR3 contains 13 residues. Germline CDR1 and CDR2: SNHLY and FYNNEI. CDR3 bases: TGTGCCAGCGATTCCTACGGGGTACTCGAGCAGTACTTC. Protein: CASDSYGVLEQYF.

The rearrangement uses TRBV9 and TRBJ1-1, with D possibly TRBD1 on 6 matching bases. The CDR3 runs 16 residues. Looked up from germline, CDR1 is SGDLS and CDR2 is YYNGEE. Trimming took 3 bases from V and 0 from J, leaving 15 bases between them. CDR3 region: CASSEGGTGMNTEAFF. The DNA for the CDR3 is TGTGCCAGCAGCGAGGGGGGTACAGGGATGAACACTGAAGCTTTCTTT.

This clonotype has just a few counts. The genes are TRBV15 and TRBJ1-4; D not resolved. Germline V gene data show CDR1 as LNHNV and CDR2 as YYDKDF (reference sequence). V was shortened by 3 bases and J by 8 bases, with 13 bases between the two germline ends. The CDR3 extends over 14 amino acids. The CDR3 region is CATSRGPRAEKLFF. The CDR3 region has the DNA TGTGCCACCAGCAGGGGCCCGAGGGCAGAAAAACTGTTTTTT.

This clonotype has a count of ten or more. The chain combines TRBV4-1 with TRBJ1-2; D gene unclear. This CDR3 has 14 amino acids. Germline V CDR1 and CDR2: MGHRA, YSYEKL. V shed 0 bases and J shed 3 bases, with 8 bases lying between them. The DNA of the CDR3 is TGCGCCAGCAGCCAAGAGAGACACGACTATGGCTACACCTTC. It translates to CASSQERHDYGYTF.